This T cell receptor beta chain was captured by sequencing in a study of T cell responses to AZD1222 COVID-19 vaccine. General observations from the study: No day 14 peak samples; only post-peak repertoires were characterized. Donors were largely white British and mainly female; clonal diversity was possibly underestimated. Two doses of AZD1222 preceded a rise in Spike-specific TCR breadth and depth.

Germline values: CDR1 MNHEY, CDR2 SVGAGI. This CDR3 has 15 amino acids. Trimming left V 0 bases short and J 0 bases short, with 6 bases between. Pooling covered second doses at about 4 or about 12 weeks. Clones were sequenced by immunoSEQ multiplex PCR, and TCRdb holds only the in-frame ones, with some missing. This table holds 150,000 or so clones, 94% found once. Points on this clone: Its matching antigen is unknown.

This TCR derives from an adult who received the AZD1222 COVID-19 vaccine. The sample in question was peripheral blood, obtained 28 days after the second AZD1222 dose. This rearrangement joins TRBV6-5 to TRBJ2-1; D is uncertain. CDR3 nucleotides: TGTGCCAGCAGTTACTCAGAGAGCTCCTACAATGAGCAGTTCTTC. Translating it yields CASSYSESSYNEQFF.